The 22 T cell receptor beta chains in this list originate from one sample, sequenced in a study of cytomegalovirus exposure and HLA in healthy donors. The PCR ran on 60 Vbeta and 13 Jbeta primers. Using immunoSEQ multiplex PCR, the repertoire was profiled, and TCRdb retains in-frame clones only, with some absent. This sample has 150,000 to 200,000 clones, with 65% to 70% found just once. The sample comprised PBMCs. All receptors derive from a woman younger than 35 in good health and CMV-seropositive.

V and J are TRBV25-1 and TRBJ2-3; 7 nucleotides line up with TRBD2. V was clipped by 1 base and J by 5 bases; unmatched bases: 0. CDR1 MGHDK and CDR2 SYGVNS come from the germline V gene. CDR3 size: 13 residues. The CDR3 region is CASSESGGDTQYF. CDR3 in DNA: TGTGCCAGCAGTGAATCGGGGGGAGATACGCAGTATTTT.

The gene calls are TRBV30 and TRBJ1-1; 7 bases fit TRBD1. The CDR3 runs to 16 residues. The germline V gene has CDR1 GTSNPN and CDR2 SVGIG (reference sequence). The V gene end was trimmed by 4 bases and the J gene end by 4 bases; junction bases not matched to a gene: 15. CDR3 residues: CAWIGTDNSMSTEAFF. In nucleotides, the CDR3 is TGTGCCTGGATCGGGACAGATAACTCGATGAGCACTGAAGCTTTCTTT.

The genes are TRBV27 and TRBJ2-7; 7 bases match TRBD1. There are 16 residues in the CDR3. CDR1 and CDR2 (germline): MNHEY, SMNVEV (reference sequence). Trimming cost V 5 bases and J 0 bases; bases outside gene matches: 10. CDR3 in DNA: TGTGCCAGCAGTCCCCGGCCGGGACAGAGCTCCTACGAGCAGTACTTC. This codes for CASSPRPGQSSYEQYF.

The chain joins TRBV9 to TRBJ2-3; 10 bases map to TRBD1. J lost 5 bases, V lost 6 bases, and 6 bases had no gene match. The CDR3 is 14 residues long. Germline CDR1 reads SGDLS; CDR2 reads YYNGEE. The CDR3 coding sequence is TGTGCCAGCAACAAGGGACAGGGGCAAGATACGCAGTATTTT. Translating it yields CASNKGQGQDTQYF. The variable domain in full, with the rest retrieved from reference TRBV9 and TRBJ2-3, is DSGVTQTPKHLITATGQRVTLRCSPRSGDLSVYWYQQSLDQGLQFLIQYYNGEERAKGNILERFSAQQFPDLHSELNLSSLELGDSALYFCASNKGQGQDTQYFGPGTRLTVL.

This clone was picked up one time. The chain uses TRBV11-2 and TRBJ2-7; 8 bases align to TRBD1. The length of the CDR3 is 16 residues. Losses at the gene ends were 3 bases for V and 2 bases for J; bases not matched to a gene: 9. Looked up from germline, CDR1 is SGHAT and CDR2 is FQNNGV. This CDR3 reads CASSFPGTGVTYEQYF. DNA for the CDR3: TGTGCCAGCAGCTTCCCCGGGACAGGCGTAACCTACGAGCAGTACTTC.

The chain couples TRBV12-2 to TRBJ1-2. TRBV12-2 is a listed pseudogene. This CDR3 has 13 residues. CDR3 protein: CASLIWGGGGYTF. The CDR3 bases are TGTGCAAGTCTTATATGGGGAGGAGGGGGCTACACCTTC.

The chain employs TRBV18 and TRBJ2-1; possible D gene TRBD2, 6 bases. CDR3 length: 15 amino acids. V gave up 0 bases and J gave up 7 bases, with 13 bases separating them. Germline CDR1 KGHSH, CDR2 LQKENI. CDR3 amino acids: CASSPPREVVNEQFF. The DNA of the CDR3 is TGTGCCAGCTCACCACCGAGGGAGGTGGTAAATGAGCAGTTCTTC.

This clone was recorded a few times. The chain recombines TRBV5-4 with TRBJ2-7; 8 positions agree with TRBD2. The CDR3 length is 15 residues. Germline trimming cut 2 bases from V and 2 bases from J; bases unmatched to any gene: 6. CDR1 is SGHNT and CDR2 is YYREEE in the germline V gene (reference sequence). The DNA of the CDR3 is TGTGCCAGCAGCTTAGGACTAGCCACTACCTACGAGCAGTACTTC. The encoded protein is CASSLGLATTYEQYF. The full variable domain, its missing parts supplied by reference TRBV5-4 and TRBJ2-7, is ETGVTQSPTHLIKTRGQQVTLRCSSQSGHNTVSWYQQALGQGPQFIFQYYREEENGRGNFPPRFSGLQFPNYSSELNVNALELDDSALYLCASSLGLATTYEQYFGPGTRLTVT.

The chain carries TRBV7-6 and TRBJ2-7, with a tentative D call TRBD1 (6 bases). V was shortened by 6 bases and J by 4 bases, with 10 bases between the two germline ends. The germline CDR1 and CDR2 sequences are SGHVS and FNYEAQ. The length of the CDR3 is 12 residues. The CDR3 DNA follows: TGTGCCAGCAGTTCACAGGGATACGAGCAGTACTTC. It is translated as CASSSQGYEQYF. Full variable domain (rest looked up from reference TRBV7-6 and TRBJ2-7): GAGVSQSPRYKVTKRGQDVALRCDPISGHVSLYWYRQALGQGPEFLTYFNYEAQQDKSGLPNDRFSAERPEGSISTLTIQRTEQRDSAMYRCASSSQGYEQYFGPGTRLTVT.

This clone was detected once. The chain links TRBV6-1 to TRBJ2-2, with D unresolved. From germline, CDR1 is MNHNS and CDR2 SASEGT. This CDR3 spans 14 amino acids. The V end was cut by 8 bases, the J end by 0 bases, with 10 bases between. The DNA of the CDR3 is TGTGCCAGCTTAGCACTGTCGAACACCGGGGAGCTGTTTTTT. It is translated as CASLALSNTGELFF.

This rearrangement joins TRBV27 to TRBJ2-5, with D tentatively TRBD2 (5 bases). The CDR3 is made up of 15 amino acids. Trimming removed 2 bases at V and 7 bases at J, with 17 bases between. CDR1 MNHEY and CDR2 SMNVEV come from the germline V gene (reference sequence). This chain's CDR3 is CASSLSWAPAGTQYF. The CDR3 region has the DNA TGTGCCAGCAGTTTAAGTTGGGCCCCGGCGGGGACCCAGTACTTC.

The chain's CDR3 is CASSDPTSGTYEQYF. The DNA of the CDR3 is TGTGCCAGCAGTGACCCGACTAGCGGGACCTACGAGCAGTACTTC. The chain combines TRBV6-6 with TRBJ2-7; the match to TRBD2 covers 11 bases. Germline V lookup: CDR1 MNHNY, CDR2 SVGAGI (reference sequence). The CDR3 spans 15 residues. Trimming took 5 bases from V and 2 from J; bases not matched to a gene: 5.

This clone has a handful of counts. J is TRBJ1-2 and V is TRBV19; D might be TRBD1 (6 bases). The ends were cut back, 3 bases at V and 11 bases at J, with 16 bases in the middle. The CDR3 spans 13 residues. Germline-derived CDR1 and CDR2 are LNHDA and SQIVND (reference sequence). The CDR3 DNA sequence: TGTGCCAGTAGTATGGACAGCGCTGGAGGTTACACCTTC. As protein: CASSMDSAGGYTF.

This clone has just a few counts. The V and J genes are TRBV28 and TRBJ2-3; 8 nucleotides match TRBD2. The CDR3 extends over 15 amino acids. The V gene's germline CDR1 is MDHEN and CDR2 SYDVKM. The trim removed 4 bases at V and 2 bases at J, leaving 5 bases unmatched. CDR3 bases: TGTGCCAGCAGTTCCTTAGCGGGGCTCACAGATACGCAGTATTTT. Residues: CASSSLAGLTDTQYF.

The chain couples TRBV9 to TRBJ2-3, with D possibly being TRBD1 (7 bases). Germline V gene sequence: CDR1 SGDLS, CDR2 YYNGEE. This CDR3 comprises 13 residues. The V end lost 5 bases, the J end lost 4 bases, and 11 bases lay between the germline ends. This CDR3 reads CASSSGGSDTQYF. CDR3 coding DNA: TGTGCCAGCAGTTCAGGGGGGTCAGATACGCAGTATTTT.

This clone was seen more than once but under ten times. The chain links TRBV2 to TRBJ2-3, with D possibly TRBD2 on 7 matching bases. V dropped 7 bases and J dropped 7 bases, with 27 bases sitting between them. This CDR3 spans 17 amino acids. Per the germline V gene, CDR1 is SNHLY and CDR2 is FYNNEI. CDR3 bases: TGTGCCAGCATGAGAAGTCTGTTGGGGGGGGGCAGATATACGCAGTATTTT. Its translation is CASMRSLLGGGRYTQYF.

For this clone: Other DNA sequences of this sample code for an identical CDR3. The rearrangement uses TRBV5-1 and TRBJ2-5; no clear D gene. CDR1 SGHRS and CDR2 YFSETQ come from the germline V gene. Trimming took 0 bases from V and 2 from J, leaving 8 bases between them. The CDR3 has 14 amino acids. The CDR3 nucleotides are TGCGCCAGCAGCTTGGGATCCGGTCAAGAGACCCAGTACTTC. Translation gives CASSLGSGQETQYF.

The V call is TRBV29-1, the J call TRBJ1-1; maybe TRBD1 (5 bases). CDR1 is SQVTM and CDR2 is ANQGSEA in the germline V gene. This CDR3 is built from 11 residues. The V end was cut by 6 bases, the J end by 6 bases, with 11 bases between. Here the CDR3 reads CSVARGPEAFF. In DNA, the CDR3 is TGCAGCGTAGCAAGGGGTCCTGAAGCTTTCTTT.

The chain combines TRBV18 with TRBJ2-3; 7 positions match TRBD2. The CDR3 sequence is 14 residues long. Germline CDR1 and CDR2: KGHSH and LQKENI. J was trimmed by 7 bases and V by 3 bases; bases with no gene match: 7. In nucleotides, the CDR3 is TGTGCCAGCTCACCCAGTGGGGGGGTGAATACGCAGTATTTT. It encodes CASSPSGGVNTQYF. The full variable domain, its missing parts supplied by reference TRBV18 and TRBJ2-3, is NAGVMQNPRHLVRRRGQEARLRCSPMKGHSHVYWYRQLPEEGLKFMVYLQKENIIDESGMPKERFSAEFPKEGPSILRIQQVVRGDSAAYFCASSPSGGVNTQYFGPGTRLTVL.

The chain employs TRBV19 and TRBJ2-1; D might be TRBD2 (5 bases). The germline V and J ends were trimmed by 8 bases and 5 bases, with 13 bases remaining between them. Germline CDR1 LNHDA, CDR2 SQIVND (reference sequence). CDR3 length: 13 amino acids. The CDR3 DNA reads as TGTGCCAGTTTAGGAGGCTCAAACAATGAGCAGTTCTTC. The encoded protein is CASLGGSNNEQFF.

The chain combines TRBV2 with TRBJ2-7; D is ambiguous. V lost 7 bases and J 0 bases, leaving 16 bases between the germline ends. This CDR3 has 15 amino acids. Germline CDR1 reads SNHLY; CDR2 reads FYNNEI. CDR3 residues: CASKSDSTSSYEQYF. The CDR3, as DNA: TGTGCCAGCAAGTCAGACTCGACCTCCTCCTACGAGCAGTACTTC.

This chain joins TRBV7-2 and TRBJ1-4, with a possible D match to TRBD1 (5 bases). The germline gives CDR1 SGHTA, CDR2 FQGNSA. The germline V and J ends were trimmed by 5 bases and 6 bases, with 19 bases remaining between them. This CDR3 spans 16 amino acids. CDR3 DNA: TGTGCCAGCAGCCCAAGGCGGAGGGGTTTGGATGAAAAACTGTTTTTT. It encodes CASSPRRRGLDEKLFF.